Listed below are T cell receptor beta chains from one sample, sequenced in a study of blood T cell repertoires in COVID-19. Libraries were prepared by immunoSEQ multiplex PCR; TCRdb keeps only in-frame clonotypes and omits some of them. The repertoire holds about 120,000 clones, with less than 85% as singletons. The material sequenced was peripheral blood. These TCRs come from a man between 45 and 60 years old with acute or convalescent COVID-19. Each CDR3 is given with its conserved first and last residue. Fields, in order: D gene, clone size, CDR3 length, J gene, V gene, CDR3 protein, CDR3 DNA. A D gene is named only where the DNA matches it firmly. Only some rows state a clone size, as once, few, many or a class for expanded clones.

>TRBD1|once|13|TRBJ2-1|TRBV27
CASTDRGGHEQFF
TGTGCCAGCACCGACAGGGGTGGCCATGAGCAGTTCTTC
>TRBD1|few|14|TRBJ2-7|TRBV7-9
CASSPGQGDDEQYF
TGTGCCAGCAGCCCGGGACAGGGAGATGACGAGCAGTACTTC
>TRBD1|-|18|TRBJ2-7|TRBV24-1
CATSDLRTGAEASYEQYF
TGTGCCACCAGTGATTTGCGGACAGGGGCCGAGGCGTCCTACGAGCAGTACTTC
>TRBD1|-|13|TRBJ1-2|TRBV12-3/TRBV12-4
CANSDRGRNGYTF
TGTGCCAACTCGGACAGGGGAAGGAATGGCTACACCTTC
>-|-|14|TRBJ1-1|TRBV11-2
CASSPPGRGTEAFF
TGTGCCAGCAGCCCCCCCGGGAGGGGAACTGAAGCTTTCTTT
>-|once|14|TRBJ1-3|TRBV10-3
CAIRIESSGNTIYF
TGTGCCATCAGAATAGAGAGCTCTGGAAACACCATATATTTT
>TRBD2|few|15|TRBJ2-5|TRBV5-6
CASSLRALGGETQYF
TGTGCCAGCAGCTTAAGAGCGTTGGGAGGGGAGACCCAGTACTTC
>TRBD1|-|15|TRBJ2-3|TRBV5-1
CASSSGQGFTDTQYF
TGCGCCAGCAGTAGTGGACAGGGTTTCACAGATACGCAGTATTTT
>TRBD2|once|14|TRBJ2-5|TRBV7-9
CASSLRASGETQYF
TGTGCCAGCAGCTTAAGGGCTAGCGGAGAGACCCAGTACTTC
>TRBD1|-|18|TRBJ2-7|TRBV24-1
CATPHPRTNRDRSYEQYF
TGTGCCACCCCTCACCCCCGCACCAATCGGGACAGATCCTACGAGCAGTACTTC
>TRBD2|-|17|TRBJ2-5|TRBV27
CASSPLPTSGGQETQYF
TGTGCCAGCAGTCCCCTCCCGACTAGCGGGGGACAAGAGACCCAGTACTTC
>-|-|14|TRBJ1-1|TRBV18
CASSPYSVNTEAFF
TGTGCCAGCTCACCATATTCAGTAAACACTGAAGCTTTCTTT
>TRBD1|-|15|TRBJ1-3|TRBV6-5
CASSYDRDSGNTIYF
TGTGCCAGCAGTTACGACAGGGACTCTGGAAACACCATATATTTT
>-|-|14|TRBJ2-7|TRBV9
CASSVTVSSYEQYF
TGTGCCAGCAGCGTAACAGTCAGCTCCTACGAGCAGTACTTC
>TRBD1|-|14|TRBJ1-2|TRBV28
CASTVGTVFYGYTF
TGTGCCAGCACTGTTGGGACAGTCTTTTATGGCTACACCTTC
>-|-|14|TRBJ2-7|TRBV11-3
CASSLAPGNYEQYF
TGTGCCAGCAGCTTAGCCCCGGGGAACTACGAGCAGTACTTC
>TRBD2|-|15|TRBJ2-3|TRBV28
CASSTTSGFVYTQYF
TGTGCCAGCAGTACGACTAGCGGCTTTGTTTATACGCAGTATTTT
>-|-|15|TRBJ1-3|TRBV9
CASSVDGHSGNTIYF
TGTGCCAGCAGCGTAGACGGTCACTCTGGAAACACCATATATTTT
>-|-|14|TRBJ1-1|TRBV30
CAWSNWQGNTEAFF
TGTGCCTGGAGTAATTGGCAGGGGAACACTGAAGCTTTCTTT
>-|-|14|TRBJ1-2|TRBV4-1
CASSQDDRVYGYTF
TGCGCCAGCAGCCAAGATGACAGAGTCTATGGCTACACCTTC
>-|-|11|TRBJ2-7|TRBV20-1
CSARAGHEQYF
TGCAGTGCGCGGGCGGGGCACGAGCAGTACTTC
>-|-|17|TRBJ2-4|TRBV6-1
CASSEWVRARAKNIQYF
TGTGCCAGCAGTGAATGGGTCAGGGCGAGGGCCAAAAACATTCAGTACTTC
>TRBD1|-|14|TRBJ2-5|TRBV11-1
CASSSRTGTETQYF
TGTGCCAGCAGTTCCCGGACAGGGACAGAGACCCAGTACTTC
>TRBD2|-|15|TRBJ2-5|TRBV28
CASSLSSGYQETQYF
TGTGCCAGCAGTTTATCTAGCGGATACCAAGAGACCCAGTACTTC
>-|-|17|TRBJ2-1|TRBV7-9
CASSKRGLAAYHNEQFF
TGTGCCAGCAGCAAAAGAGGCTTAGCGGCGTACCACAATGAGCAGTTCTTC
>TRBD2|-|16|TRBJ2-2|TRBV5-1
CASSPGLAGRTGELFF
TGCGCCAGCAGCCCGGGACTAGCGGGACGCACCGGGGAGCTGTTTTTT
>-|few|14|TRBJ1-5|TRBV9
CASSPQAGGQPQHF
TGTGCCAGCAGCCCACAGGCCGGGGGTCAGCCCCAGCATTTT